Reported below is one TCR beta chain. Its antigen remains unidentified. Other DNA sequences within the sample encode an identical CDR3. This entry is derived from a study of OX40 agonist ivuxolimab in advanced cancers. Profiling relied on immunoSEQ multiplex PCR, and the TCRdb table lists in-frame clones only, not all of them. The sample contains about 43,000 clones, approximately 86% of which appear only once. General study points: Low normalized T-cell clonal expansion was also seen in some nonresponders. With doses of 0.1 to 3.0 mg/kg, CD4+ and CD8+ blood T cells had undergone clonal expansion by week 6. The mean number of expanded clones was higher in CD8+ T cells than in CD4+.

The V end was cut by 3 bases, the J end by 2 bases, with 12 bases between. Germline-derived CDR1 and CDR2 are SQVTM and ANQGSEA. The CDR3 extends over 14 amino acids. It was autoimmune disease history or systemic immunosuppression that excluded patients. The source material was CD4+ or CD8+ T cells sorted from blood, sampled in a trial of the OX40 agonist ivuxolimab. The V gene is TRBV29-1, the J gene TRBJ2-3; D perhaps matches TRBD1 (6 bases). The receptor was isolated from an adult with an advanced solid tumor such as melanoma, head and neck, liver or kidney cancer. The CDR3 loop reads CSVEGQGFTDTQYF. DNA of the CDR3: TGCAGCGTTGAGGGTCAGGGGTTCACAGATACGCAGTATTTT.